These 15 T cell receptor beta chains were all obtained from the same sample, sequenced in a study of blood T cells in healthy people across ages. For the second PCR, which ran for about 7 to 11 cycles, a sample-barcoded 5' primer and a J-beta primer mix were used. TCRdb re-called the 5' RACE reads with MiXCR, one entry per CDR3 protein. The table lists nearly 800,000 distinct CDR3 sequences, about 25% of them singletons, with under 4.5% in the top ten. This same sample was also part of a study on T cells of mothers and their children.

Sequencing was done on a sample of blood. These receptor sequences come from a boy younger than 18 in good health.

This clonotype has just one count. The chain joins TRBV10-3 to TRBJ2-7, with 7 bases that match TRBD1. Germline CDR1 reads ENHRY; CDR2 reads SYGVKD. The CDR3 consists of 15 residues. J lost 4 bases, V lost 3 bases, and 9 bases had no gene match. The CDR3 DNA sequence: TGTGCCATCAGTGATACGACAGGGCTTCTATACGAGCAGTACTTC. Translated: CAISDTTGLLYEQYF.

This clonotype was counted between two and nine times. The chain joins TRBV4-3 to TRBJ2-4; 9 nucleotides line up with TRBD2. The V segment lost 0 bases and the J segment 8 bases; nucleotides outside the gene matches: 11. CDR3 length: 17 residues. Germline V gene sequence: CDR1 LGHNA, CDR2 YSLEER. In DNA, the CDR3 is TGCGCCAGCAGCCAAGATCTGGCTAGCGGGATGAGGTACATTCAGTACTTC. This gives the protein CASSQDLASGMRYIQYF.

In its sample, this clonotype was seen a few times. This chain connects TRBV20-1 to TRBJ2-5; 7 nucleotides align to TRBD1. The end of the DNA is better explained by TRBJ2-1, so the J call may be wrong. The CDR3 is 12 residues long. The germline V gene has CDR1 DFQATT and CDR2 SNEGSKA (reference sequence). CDR3 in amino acids: CSASGQTNEQFF. Here the CDR3 DNA reads TGCAGTGCCTCGGGACAGACGAATGAGCAGTTCTTC.

The gene calls are TRBV29-1 and TRBJ2-1, with a possible D match to TRBD2 (6 bases). Between the trimmed V and J ends, which lost 8 bases and 7 bases, there was a span of 21 bases. The germline V gene encodes CDR1 SQVTM and CDR2 ANQGSEA. CDR3 length: 14 amino acids. CDR3 residues: CSTLAGPVTNEQFF. The CDR3 DNA reads TGCAGCACCTTGGCGGGGCCCGTTACGAATGAGCAGTTCTTC.

This sequence joins TRBV28 and TRBJ2-3; D possibly corresponds to TRBD1 (5 bases). The CDR3 extends over 17 amino acids. Germline V lookup: CDR1 MDHEN, CDR2 SYDVKM. Between the trimmed V and J ends, which lost 6 bases and 3 bases, there was a span of 22 bases. Here the CDR3 reads CASSQQGRRTLTDTQYF. The CDR3 DNA sequence: TGTGCCAGCAGCCAGCAGGGCCGCAGGACGCTTACAGATACGCAGTATTTT.

V usage is TRBV28 and J usage is TRBJ2-1, with 8 bases that match TRBD1. J lost 0 bases, V lost 6 bases, and 4 bases had no gene match. The CDR3 totals 15 residues. CDR1 and CDR2 (germline): MDHEN, SYDVKM. DNA for the CDR3: TGTGCCAGCAGAATCAGGGGGCCCTCCTACAATGAGCAGTTCTTC. This translates into CASRIRGPSYNEQFF.

There are many counts of this clonotype. CDR3 DNA: TGCAGCGTTGAGGCCGGGACTGGTAAGGTAGAAGCTTTCTTT. Its protein product is CSVEAGTGKVEAFF. The genes are TRBV29-1 and TRBJ1-1; a weak D match, TRBD1 (5 bases). V was trimmed by 3 bases and J by 8 bases, leaving 19 bases between them. Germline CDR1 reads SQVTM; CDR2 reads ANQGSEA. The CDR3 spans 14 residues. The whole variable domain, filled in from reference TRBV29-1 and TRBJ1-1, reads SAVISQKPSRDICQRGTSLTIQCQVDSQVTMMFWYRQQPGQSLTLIATANQGSEATYESGFVIDKFPISRPNLTFSTLTVSNMSPEDSSIYLCSVEAGTGKVEAFFGQGTRLTVV.

This clonotype was found a few times. V and J are TRBV14 and TRBJ2-5; a weak D match, TRBD2 (6 bases). The J call is in doubt because the DNA end fits TRBJ2-7 better. This CDR3 spans 14 amino acids. Germline V gives CDR1 SGHDN, CDR2 FVKESK. CDR3 sequence (DNA): TGTGCCAGCAGCCCTGGGCGGGGAATGTACGAGCAGTACTTC. It encodes CASSPGRGMYEQYF.

The chain employs TRBV6-5 and TRBJ2-3, with unresolved D. Trimming removed 2 bases at V and 2 bases at J, with 11 bases between. The germline gives CDR1 MNHEY, CDR2 SVGAGI. This CDR3 is built from 15 residues. CDR3 coding DNA: TGTGCCAGCAGTTACAGGTCGCGGCCCACAGATACGCAGTATTTT. It encodes CASSYRSRPTDTQYF.

This clonotype occurred a few times. The rearrangement uses TRBV18 and TRBJ2-4, with TRBD1 identical over 8 bases. Germline loops: CDR1 KGHSH, CDR2 LQKENI. This CDR3 has 15 residues. J lost 7 bases, V lost 3 bases, and 8 bases had no gene match. CDR3 protein: CASSPGDRSPNIQYF. The DNA for the CDR3 is TGTGCCAGCTCACCGGGGGACAGGTCACCCAACATTCAGTACTTC.

This chain links TRBV7-3 with TRBJ2-1; perhaps TRBD2 as D (5 bases). Germline lookup yields CDR1 SGHTA and CDR2 FQGTGA. This CDR3 comprises 16 residues. Trimming pared 5 bases from V and 4 bases from J, leaving 18 bases between. The CDR3 region is CASSPETGSRYNEQFF. DNA for the CDR3: TGTGCCAGCAGCCCCGAGACGGGGAGTAGGTACAATGAGCAGTTCTTC. Filled out from reference TRBV7-3 and TRBJ2-1, the complete variable domain reads GAGVSQTPSNKVTEKGKYVELRCDPISGHTALYWYRQSLGQGPEFLIYFQGTGAADDSGLPNDRFFAVRPEGSVSTLKIQRTERGDSAVYLCASSPETGSRYNEQFFGPGTRLTVL.

CDR3 nucleotide sequence: TGCAGCGTTGGCCGGGGGGCAGGCCAGCCCCAGCATTTT. Its protein product is CSVGRGAGQPQHF. The chain employs TRBV29-1 and TRBJ1-5, with D perhaps TRBD1 (6 bases). Trimming removed 4 bases from V and 7 bases from J, with 14 bases in between. The CDR3 spans 13 residues. CDR1 is SQVTM, CDR2 ANQGSEA, per germline.

The genes are TRBV7-9 and TRBJ2-7; a weak D match, TRBD1 (5 bases). This CDR3 is built from 16 residues. CDR1 is SEHNR, CDR2 FQNEAQ, per germline (reference sequence). V lost 1 base and J lost 4, with 17 bases in between. The DNA for the CDR3 is TGTGCCAGCAGCTTAGTTGGGCAGGGTGCCAGATACGAGCAGTACTTC. Translated: CASSLVGQGARYEQYF.

The V gene is TRBV9, the J gene TRBJ1-2; D uncertain. The CDR3 covers 15 residues. Germline V gene data show CDR1 as SGDLS and CDR2 as YYNGEE. V dropped 3 bases and J dropped 4 bases, with 16 bases sitting between them. CDR3 nucleotide sequence: TGTGCCAGCAGCGCTGGCCAGCTAGGGCCCTATGGCTACACCTTC. As protein: CASSAGQLGPYGYTF.

V and J are TRBV6-1 and TRBJ2-1, with D possibly TRBD1 on 5 matching bases. This CDR3 has 15 residues. V was pared by 6 bases and J by 0 bases, with 12 bases between. The germline V gene encodes CDR1 MNHNS and CDR2 SASEGT. The CDR3 is CASRARQSSYNEQFF. The CDR3 DNA reads TGTGCCAGCAGGGCTCGACAGAGCTCCTACAATGAGCAGTTCTTC.